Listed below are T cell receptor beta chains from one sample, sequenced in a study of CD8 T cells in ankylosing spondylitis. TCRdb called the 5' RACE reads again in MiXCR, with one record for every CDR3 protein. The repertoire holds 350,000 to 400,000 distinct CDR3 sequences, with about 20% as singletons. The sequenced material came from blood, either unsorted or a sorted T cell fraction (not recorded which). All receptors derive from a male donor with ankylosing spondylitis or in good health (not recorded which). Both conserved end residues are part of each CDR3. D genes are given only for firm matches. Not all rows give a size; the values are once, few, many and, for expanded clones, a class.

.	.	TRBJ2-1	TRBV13	TGTGCCAGCAGCTTAGGGTACGATCTATCCTACAATGAGCAGTTCTTC	CASSLGYDLSYNEQFF
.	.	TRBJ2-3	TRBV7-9	TGTGCCAGCAGCTTCATACGGTCAGATACGCAGTATTTT	CASSFIRSDTQYF
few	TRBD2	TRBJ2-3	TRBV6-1	TGTGCCAGCAGTCGCCATCCCGGGGGGATAGATACGCAGTATTTT	CASSRHPGGIDTQYF
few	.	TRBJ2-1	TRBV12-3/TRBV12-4	TGTGCCACCCAATGGGCGGCGGGCTCCTACAATGAGCAGTTCTTC	CATQWAAGSYNEQFF
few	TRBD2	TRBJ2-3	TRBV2	TGTGCCAGCAGTGAGGTGGGGACTAGCGGGGCAGATACGCAGTATTTT	CASSEVGTSGADTQYF
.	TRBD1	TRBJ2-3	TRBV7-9	TGTGCCAGCACCCTTATCGGGGACAGGGATGGAGATACGCAGTATTTT	CASTLIGDRDGDTQYF
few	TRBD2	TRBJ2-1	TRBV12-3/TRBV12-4	TGTGCCAGCAAACGGTCGAGACTAGCGTATGAGCAGTTCTTC	CASKRSRLAYEQFF
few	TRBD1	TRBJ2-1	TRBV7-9	TGTGCCAGCAGGGTCCCGGGACAGGGGGTCGATGAGCAGTTCTTC	CASRVPGQGVDEQFF
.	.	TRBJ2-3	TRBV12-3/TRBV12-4	TGTGCCAGCACCTGGGCTAGCGCCACAGATACGCAGTATTTT	CASTWASATDTQYF
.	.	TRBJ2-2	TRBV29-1	TGCAGCGTTGAATCTCTGGGACCCGGGGAGCTGTTTTTT	CSVESLGPGELFF
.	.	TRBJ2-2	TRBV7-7	TGTGCTAGCAGCTTAGATGGGCGGTACACCGGGGAGCTGTTTTTT	CASSLDGRYTGELFF
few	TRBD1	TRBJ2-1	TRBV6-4	TGTGCCAGCAGTTTACAGGGGGGCACCTACAATGAGCAGTTCTTC	CASSLQGGTYNEQFF
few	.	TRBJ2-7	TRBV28	TGTGCCAGCTTTGCAACAGGGTACTCCTACGAGCAGTACTTC	CASFATGYSYEQYF
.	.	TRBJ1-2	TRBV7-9	TGTGCCAGCAGCTTAGACCAAGTCAGTAACTATGGCTACACCTTC	CASSLDQVSNYGYTF
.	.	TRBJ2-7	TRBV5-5	TGTGCCAGCAGCTTTTTTCGGACGGGGACCTACGAGCAGTACTTC	CASSFFRTGTYEQYF
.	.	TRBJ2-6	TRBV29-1	TGCAGCGTAGAAGAGGACGGATCTGGGGCCAACGTCCTGACTTTC	CSVEEDGSGANVLTF
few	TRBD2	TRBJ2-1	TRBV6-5	TGTGCCAGCAGTTACGATTGGGGAAGCGGGGGCCCTTACTACAATGAGCAGTTCTTC	CASSYDWGSGGPYYNEQFF
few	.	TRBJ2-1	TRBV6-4	TGTGCCAGCAGTGACGAGACCACCTACAATGAGCAGTTCTTC	CASSDETTYNEQFF
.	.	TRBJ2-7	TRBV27	TGTGCCAGCAGTTTAGGAGGCGGGGGCGGCTACGAGCAGTACTTC	CASSLGGGGGYEQYF
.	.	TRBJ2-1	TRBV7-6	TGTGCCAGCAGAGCGACAGCGACCTACAATGAGCAGTTCTTC	CASRATATYNEQFF
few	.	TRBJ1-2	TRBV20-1	TGCAGTGCTAGAGATTGGGGAGGCGGCTCTGGCTACACCTTC	CSARDWGGGSGYTF
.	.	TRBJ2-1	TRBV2	TGTGCCAGCAGTGAGTCAGGGAATGCTGAGCAGTTCTTC	CASSESGNAEQFF
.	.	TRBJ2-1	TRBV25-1	TGTGCCAGACAGATCTCCTACAATGAGCAGTTCTTC	CARQISYNEQFF
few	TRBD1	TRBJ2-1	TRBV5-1	TGCGCCAGCAGCCTGGGACAGGGGTCCAATGAGCAGTTCTTC	CASSLGQGSNEQFF
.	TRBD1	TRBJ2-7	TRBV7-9	TGTGCCAGCAGCTTACGGACAGGGGGAGCCAACTCCTACGAGCAGTACTTC	CASSLRTGGANSYEQYF
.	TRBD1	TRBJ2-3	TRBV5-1	TGCGCCAGCAGCCCCGGGGACAGCGCTCCCACAGATACGCAGTATTTT	CASSPGDSAPTDTQYF
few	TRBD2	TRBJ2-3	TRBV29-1	TGCAGCGTTGAAATGACTAGCGGGAGAAGCACAGATACGCAGTATTTT	CSVEMTSGRSTDTQYF
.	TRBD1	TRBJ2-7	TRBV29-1	TGCAGCGTGGGGACAGGGGTAAACTACGAGCAGTACTTC	CSVGTGVNYEQYF
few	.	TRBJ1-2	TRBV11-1	TGTGCCAGCAGCCCGCTCCTGGGTGGCTACACCTTC	CASSPLLGGYTF
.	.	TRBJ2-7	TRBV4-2	TGTGCCAGCAGCCAGCCGGGACAAGCCCCCTACGAGCAGTACTTC	CASSQPGQAPYEQYF
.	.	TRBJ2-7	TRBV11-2	TGTGCCAGCAGCTTAGATCGCGGTGGGGTTAAGGGCAGCACCTACGAGCAGTACTTC	CASSLDRGGVKGSTYEQYF
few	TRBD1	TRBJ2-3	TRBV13	TGTGCCAGCAGCTCCCGCCGGACAGGGGCGGCAGATACGCAGTATTTT	CASSSRRTGAADTQYF
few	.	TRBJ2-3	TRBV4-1	TGCGCCAGCAGCCAAGTTTGGGGAGCAGATACGCAGTATTTT	CASSQVWGADTQYF
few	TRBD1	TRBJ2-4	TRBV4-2	TGTGCCAGCAGCCAAGATCAGAGTGGCAGGGGGCCGGGGGCCATTCAGTACTTC	CASSQDQSGRGPGAIQYF
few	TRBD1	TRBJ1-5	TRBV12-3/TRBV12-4	TGTGCCAGCAGTTTAGGACAGGGTATTCAGCCCCAGCATTTT	CASSLGQGIQPQHF
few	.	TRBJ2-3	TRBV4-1	TGCGCCAGCAGCCCAGAACAGCGTTCCACAGATACGCAGTATTTT	CASSPEQRSTDTQYF
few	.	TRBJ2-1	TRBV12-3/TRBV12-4	TGTGCCAGCAGTTTAGAGCAGGCACACAATGAGCAGTTCTTC	CASSLEQAHNEQFF
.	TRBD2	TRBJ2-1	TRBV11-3	TGTGCCAGCAGCTTAGGCGGGTGGACTAGCGGGGGGGCCATTATTTCCTACAATGAGCAGTTCTTC	CASSLGGWTSGGAIISYNEQFF
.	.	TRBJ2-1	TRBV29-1	TGCAGCGTCCTTCAAGTGGAATGGGGCGATGAGCAGTTCTTC	CSVLQVEWGDEQFF
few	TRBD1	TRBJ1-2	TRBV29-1	TGCAGCGTTGGCCCTGTGAGGGGGCTACGTGGCTACACCTTC	CSVGPVRGLRGYTF
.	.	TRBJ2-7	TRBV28	TGTGCCAGCAGTTTCTTTATAGTAGGGACGTCAGGCGAGCAGTACTTC	CASSFFIVGTSGEQYF
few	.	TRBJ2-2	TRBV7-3	TGTGCCAGCAGCTTATTTAGCGGGAACACCGGGGAGCTGTTTTTT	CASSLFSGNTGELFF
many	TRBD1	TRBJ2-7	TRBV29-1	TGCAGCCCAAACCCTACCTTGGACAGGAACTACGAGCAGTACTTC	CSPNPTLDRNYEQYF